A single sample is the source of the 26 T cell receptor beta chains below, sequenced in a study of cutaneous CD30+ T cell lymphoproliferative disorder and hepatitis E. The repertoire was sequenced with immunoSEQ multiplex PCR; TCRdb's copy has only in-frame clones and lacks some. Of 900 to 1,100 clones in the sample, around 83% were seen once. The sample was skin tissue. These receptor sequences come from a human donor with a cutaneous T cell lymphoproliferative disorder associated with hepatitis E virus.

This rearrangement joins TRBV5-1 to TRBJ1-1; D possibly corresponds to TRBD1 (6 bases). Germline V lookup: CDR1 SGHRS, CDR2 YFSETQ. Trimming stripped 4 bases from V and 1 base from J, with 14 bases between. The CDR3 is made up of 15 amino acids. In nucleotides, the CDR3 is TGCGCCAGCAGCCAGAACGGACAGACGAACACTGAAGCTTTCTTT. It translates to CASSQNGQTNTEAFF.

This chain connects TRBV18 to TRBJ1-2; D is unresolved. Germline values: CDR1 KGHSH, CDR2 LQKENI. The CDR3 is made up of 13 amino acids. Trimming took 3 bases from V and 7 from J, leaving 12 bases between them. As DNA, the CDR3 is TGTGCCAGCTCACCTTCAGATACGCGTGGCTACACCTTC. It translates to CASSPSDTRGYTF.

Worth noting for this clone: Sequence at one end of the junction differs from germline and may be a read error. Other nucleotide sequences in the sample specify the same CDR3. The CDR3 here is CASSIDLSSGSSYNEQFF. The CDR3 DNA reads TGTGCTAGTAGTATAGATCTATCGTCGGGAAGCTCCTACAATGAGCAGTTCTTC. This chain connects TRBV19 to TRBJ2-1; TRBD2 is a possible D gene (5 bases). The CDR3 loop spans 18 amino acids. Germline V lookup: CDR1 LNHDA, CDR2 SQIVND (reference sequence).

This clone was seen more than once but under ten times. The chain recombines TRBV4-3 with TRBJ2-3; 13 bases match TRBD2. The germline gives CDR1 LGHNA, CDR2 YSLEER. V shed 0 bases, J shed 0 bases, and the junction held 9 bases outside the gene matches. CDR3 length: 20 residues. The CDR3 coding sequence is TGCGCCAGCAGCCAAGATCGTTGGACTAGCGGGAGTACTAGCACAGATACGCAGTATTTT. It is translated as CASSQDRWTSGSTSTDTQYF.

This clone was seen only once. The rearrangement links TRBV27 to TRBJ2-3; the match to TRBD1 covers 7 bases. Germline lookup yields CDR1 MNHEY and CDR2 SMNVEV (reference sequence). CDR3 size: 16 residues. V gave up 5 bases and J gave up 2 bases; unmatched junction bases: 10. The CDR3 region is CASSPLTGVPTDTQYF. As DNA, the CDR3 is TGTGCCAGCAGTCCCCTAACAGGGGTTCCCACAGATACGCAGTATTTT.

The chain couples TRBV2 to TRBJ2-1; D not resolved. Germline V gives CDR1 SNHLY, CDR2 FYNNEI. There are 16 residues in the CDR3. With 5 bases removed from V and 5 bases from J, the gap between germline ends came to 19 bases. CDR3: CASSLNRPNTNNEQFF. The CDR3 DNA reads TGTGCCAGCAGTCTCAACAGACCTAATACGAACAATGAGCAGTTCTTC.

The rearrangement uses TRBV19 and TRBJ2-1, with 14 bases fitting TRBD2. CDR3 length equals 17 residues. Per the germline V gene, CDR1 is LNHDA and CDR2 is SQIVND (reference sequence). V was pared by 5 bases and J by 4 bases, with 7 bases of the junction left unmatched. CDR3 DNA sequence: TGTGCCAGTAGTTTTGGACTAGCGGGGGGCGGGTACAATGAGCAGTTCTTC. As protein: CASSFGLAGGGYNEQFF.

This clone appeared a single time. J is TRBJ1-3 and V is TRBV28; tentative D call: TRBD1 (6 bases). The V end was cut by 5 bases, the J end by 0 bases, with 14 bases between. In germline, CDR1 is MDHEN, CDR2 SYDVKM. The CDR3 is 16 amino acids. The CDR3 loop is CASSPRQDFSGNTIYF. The DNA for the CDR3 is TGTGCCAGCAGTCCCCGACAGGACTTCTCTGGAAACACCATATATTTT.

This chain connects TRBV27 to TRBJ1-4; D not certain. The CDR3 is made up of 17 amino acids. CDR1 is MNHEY and CDR2 is SMNVEV in the germline V gene (reference sequence). With 4 bases removed from V and 5 bases from J, the gap between germline ends came to 20 bases. The CDR3 sequence is CASSSQDVRVWNEKLFF. The CDR3, as DNA: TGTGCCAGCAGTTCTCAAGACGTTCGAGTGTGGAATGAAAAACTGTTTTTT. The full variable domain, its missing parts supplied by reference TRBV27 and TRBJ1-4, is EAQVTQNPRYLITVTGKKLTVTCSQNMNHEYMSWYRQDPGLGLRQIYYSMNVEVTDKGDVPEGYKVSRKEKRNFPLILESPSPNQTSLYFCASSSQDVRVWNEKLFFGSGTQLSVL.

The chain is built from TRBV5-6 and TRBJ2-1; TRBD2 is a possible D gene (6 bases). The V gene lost 3 bases and the J gene lost 9 bases, with 13 bases spanning the gap. Germline V CDR1 and CDR2: SGHDT, YYEEEE. The CDR3 runs to 13 residues. CDR3 bases: TGTGCCAGCAGCTGGGCCTTGGAGGGTGAGCAGTTCTTC. Protein sequence: CASSWALEGEQFF.

This clone was observed a handful of times. The chain recombines TRBV19 with TRBJ2-7, with 9 bases that match TRBD1. Trimming at V came to 3 bases and at J to 2 bases, leaving 5 bases not matched to a gene. Germline V gene lookup returns CDR1 LNHDA and CDR2 SQIVND (reference sequence). The CDR3 runs to 15 residues. The CDR3 nucleotides read TGTGCCAGTAGTATTGGGACAGGGACAACCTACGAGCAGTACTTC. Residues: CASSIGTGTTYEQYF.

For this clone: An end of the junction differs from the germline gene, which may be a read error. This chain joins TRBV14 and TRBJ1-3; 7 bases align to TRBD1. The CDR3 is made up of 17 amino acids. The germline gives CDR1 SGHDN, CDR2 FVKESK. In nucleotides, the CDR3 is TGTGCCAGCAGCGCACACTACCTAGGGGGCACGGGAAACACTATATATTTT. It is translated as CASSAHYLGGTGNTIYF. Variable domain in full (rest from reference TRBV14 and TRBJ1-3): EAGVTQFPSHSVIEKGQTVTLRCDPISGHDNLYWYRRVMGKEIKFLLHFVKESKQDESGMPNNRFLAERTGGTYSTLKVQPAELEDSGVYFCASSAHYLGGTGNTIYFGEGSWLTVV.

The J gene is TRBJ2-7, the V gene TRBV2; D unclear. Germline V CDR1 and CDR2: SNHLY, FYNNEI. Trimming pared 8 bases from V and 6 bases from J, leaving 8 bases between. The CDR3 totals 10 residues. CDR3 loop: CASFSSEQYF. CDR3 nucleotides: TGTGCCAGCTTTTCATCCGAGCAGTACTTC.

The rearrangement uses TRBV27 and TRBJ2-1; 12 bases line up with TRBD2. Trimming cost V 5 bases and J 7 bases; bases outside gene matches: 6. This CDR3 region has 15 residues. CDR1 is MNHEY, CDR2 SMNVEV, per germline (reference sequence). The CDR3 DNA follows: TGTGCCAGCAGTCTAGGACTAGCGGGGAGTAATGAGCAGTTCTTC. Protein sequence: CASSLGLAGSNEQFF.

The gene calls are TRBV28 and TRBJ2-2; D might be TRBD2 (5 bases). CDR3 length: 19 residues. V lost 8 bases to trimming and J lost 0 bases, with 25 bases between them. Germline V gives CDR1 MDHEN, CDR2 SYDVKM. The CDR3, as DNA: TGTGCCAGCCTTTCGGAGTCTAATCGAGGGATCGCGAACACCGGGGAGCTGTTTTTT. This encodes CASLSESNRGIANTGELFF.

This rearrangement joins TRBV7-9 to TRBJ1-2; D perhaps matches TRBD1 (6 bases). Germline CDR1 SEHNR, CDR2 FQNEAQ (reference sequence). V was clipped by 5 bases and J by 8 bases, with 15 bases between them. The length of the CDR3 is 13 residues. CDR3 DNA: TGTGCCAGCAGCACCACAGGGCTCGGGGGCTACACCTTC. This encodes CASSTTGLGGYTF.

The CDR3 sequence is CASSRRGPGELFF. The CDR3 DNA reads as TGTGCCAGCAGCCGAAGAGGTCCCGGGGAGCTGTTTTTT. This chain links TRBV27 with TRBJ2-2, with unresolved D. Trimming removed 6 bases from V and 6 bases from J, with 11 bases in between. The V gene's germline CDR1 is MNHEY and CDR2 SMNVEV (reference sequence). This CDR3 is built from 13 residues.

This rearrangement joins TRBV4-3 to TRBJ2-1; possible D gene TRBD2, 6 bases. The CDR3 consists of 17 residues. From germline, CDR1 is LGHNA and CDR2 YSLEER. V was pared by 4 bases and J by 5 bases, with 21 bases between. DNA of the CDR3: TGCGCCAGCAGCCTTTACAGCGGGTCGGGACCGAACAATGAGCAGTTCTTC. It is translated as CASSLYSGSGPNNEQFF.

J is TRBJ2-5 and V is TRBV9, with a possible D match to TRBD1 (5 bases). CDR3 length equals 13 residues. The V and J ends lost 4 bases and 2 bases respectively, with 9 bases between them. In germline, CDR1 is SGDLS, CDR2 YYNGEE. The CDR3 loop is CASSRDRQETQYF. CDR3 coding DNA: TGTGCCAGCAGCCGCGACAGACAAGAGACCCAGTACTTC.

This clone has only one observation. The rearrangement links TRBV5-5 to TRBJ2-7; no firm D call. CDR3 size: 13 residues. CDR1 and CDR2 from the germline V gene are SGHKS and YYEKEE (reference sequence). V shed 2 bases and J shed 5 bases, with 11 bases lying between them. CDR3 residues: CASSFAGFDEQYF. CDR3 DNA: TGTGCCAGCAGCTTCGCAGGTTTCGACGAGCAGTACTTC.

The genes are TRBV5-6 and TRBJ1-5, with D perhaps TRBD1 (5 bases). Trimming left V 0 bases short and J 6 bases short, with 10 bases between. Germline V gene data show CDR1 as SGHDT and CDR2 as YYEEEE. This CDR3 contains 14 residues. CDR3: CASSLGAGSQPQHF. The CDR3 bases are TGTGCCAGCAGCTTGGGAGCAGGGAGTCAGCCCCAGCATTTT.

This clone was observed a handful of times. This chain uses TRBV10-1 with TRBJ1-1, with D hard to call. Between the trimmed V and J ends, which lost 0 bases and 8 bases, there was a span of 7 bases. Germline values: CDR1 WNHNN, CDR2 SYGVQD (reference sequence). This CDR3 region has 12 residues. The CDR3 here is CASSESTTEAFF. The CDR3 region has the DNA TGCGCCAGCAGTGAGTCGACGACCGAAGCTTTCTTT.

V is TRBV6-5 and J is TRBJ1-1, with unresolved D. The V and J ends lost 4 bases and 3 bases respectively, with 9 bases between them. This CDR3 spans 13 amino acids. The V gene's germline CDR1 is MNHEY and CDR2 SVGAGI. CDR3 protein: CASSWRGDTEAFF. DNA of the CDR3: TGTGCCAGCAGTTGGCGTGGGGACACTGAAGCTTTCTTT.

The V gene is TRBV4-3, the J gene TRBJ2-2; no reliable D call. V lost 0 bases to trimming and J lost 1 base, with 3 bases between them. Germline V gene lookup returns CDR1 LGHNA and CDR2 YSLEER. The CDR3 covers 14 residues. CDR3 sequence reads: CASSQDRNTGELFF. The CDR3 bases are TGCGCCAGCAGCCAAGACAGGAACACCGGGGAGCTGTTTTTT.

The CDR3 DNA is TGTGCCAGCAGCGTAGGGGGGGGGCCCCCAGATACGCAGTATTTT. It yields the protein CASSVGGGPPDTQYF. The chain uses TRBV9 and TRBJ2-3, with D perhaps matching TRBD2 (7 bases). V lost 0 bases and J lost 4, with 12 bases in between. The CDR3 sequence is 15 residues long. Germline CDR1 and CDR2: SGDLS and YYNGEE.

This clone was counted once. This sequence joins TRBV28 and TRBJ2-2; 9 bases match TRBD1. Trimming took 2 bases from V and 1 from J; bases not matched to a gene: 8. This CDR3 has 18 residues. The germline gives CDR1 MDHEN, CDR2 SYDVKM. CDR3 loop: CASSLGTGKVGNTGELFF. In DNA, the CDR3 is TGTGCCAGCAGTTTAGGGACAGGGAAGGTCGGGAACACCGGGGAGCTGTTTTTT.